The 14 T cell receptor beta chains reported below all come from one sample, sequenced in a study of CXCR3-negative and CXCR3-positive naive CD8 T cells. Regarding the study as a whole: A higher hydrophobicity marked the TRB CDR3s of CXCR3-positive naive cells versus CXCR3-negative naive cells.

Which antigens these TCRs recognize remains unknown. Via 5' RACE with UMI labels, TRB cDNA libraries were prepared. Following a re-call of the 5' RACE reads, TCRdb has one entry per CDR3 protein and lacks DNA. There are about 120,000 distinct CDR3 sequences in the sample, with just over 0.35% held by the top ten. The sample comprised naive CXCR3+ CD8+ T cells from blood. Subset specified: CD45RO-CCR7+CD27+CD95- naive CD8+ T cells expressing CXCR3 (TNR3+). The receptors here all came from a human donor in good health. Some clones in this sample may be carry-over from other donors' samples.

The chain couples TRBV24-1 to TRBJ2-1; TCRdb picks TRBD2, but there is no DNA to check that call. Germline V gene sequence: CDR1 KGHDR, CDR2 SFDVKD. CDR3 length: 14 residues. CDR3 region: CATSDLAGGGEQFF.

The J gene is TRBJ2-1, the V gene TRBV28; TCRdb outputs TRBD1, but without DNA this stays unchecked. This CDR3 contains 16 residues. Per germline, CDR1 MDHEN and CDR2 SYDVKM. The chain's CDR3 is CASSEQGLSSYNEQFF.

The CDR3 sequence: CASSVGTSGGFGTDTQYF. The chain uses TRBV9 and TRBJ2-3; TCRdb proposes TRBD2, but this gene call is untestable without DNA. The length of the CDR3 is 18 residues. CDR1 and CDR2 (germline): SGDLS, YYNGEE. Using reference TRBV9 and TRBJ2-3 for the parts outside the CDR3, the full variable domain is DSGVTQTPKHLITATGQRVTLRCSPRSGDLSVYWYQQSLDQGLQFLIQYYNGEERAKGNILERFSAQQFPDLHSELNLSSLELGDSALYFCASSVGTSGGFGTDTQYFGPGTRLTVL.

The rearrangement uses TRBV12-3 or TRBV12-4 and TRBJ2-2. This CDR3 has 13 amino acids. This CDR3 reads CASSWSSTGELFF.

This chain joins TRBV10-3 and TRBJ2-7; the TRBD1 assignment by TCRdb is unverifiable without DNA. CDR3 length equals 16 residues. Germline CDR1 reads ENHRY; CDR2 reads SYGVKD. CDR3 amino acids: CAISAVWQGPSYEQYF.

The V call is TRBV5-4, the J call TRBJ2-1; the D call from TCRdb, TRBD2, cannot be confirmed without DNA. The CDR3 totals 18 residues. Per the germline V gene, CDR1 is SGHNT and CDR2 is YYREEE (reference sequence). CDR3 loop: CASTFRKVTSGGRDEQFF. Drawing the rest from reference TRBV5-4 and TRBJ2-1, the complete variable domain is ETGVTQSPTHLIKTRGQQVTLRCSSQSGHNTVSWYQQALGQGPQFIFQYYREEENGRGNFPPRFSGLQFPNYSSELNVNALELDDSALYLCASTFRKVTSGGRDEQFFGPGTRLTVL.

The rearrangement links TRBV6-2 or TRBV6-3 to TRBJ2-2; the D call of TRBD1 rests on TCRdb alone, since no DNA is present to check it. The germline gives CDR1 MNHEY, CDR2 SVGEGT. This CDR3 is 17 amino acids long. The CDR3 protein is CASSSVKTGFSDGELFF.

The chain combines TRBV5-1 with TRBJ2-7. Germline V gene data show CDR1 as SGHRS and CDR2 as YFSETQ. There are 15 residues in the CDR3. This CDR3 reads CASSLDREFSYEQYF.

J is TRBJ2-7 and V is TRBV7-3. Germline CDR1 SGHTA, CDR2 FQGTGA. The CDR3 runs 13 residues. The CDR3 spells CASSSKASYEQYF.

The chain is built from TRBV7-9 and TRBJ1-2; the D call from TCRdb, TRBD1, cannot be confirmed without DNA. The germline CDR1 and CDR2 sequences are SEHNR and FQNEAQ (reference sequence). The CDR3 has 14 residues. The CDR3 loop reads CASRGQGVVYGYTF.

The V and J genes are TRBV7-8 and TRBJ2-6; TCRdb's assignment of TRBD1 cannot be checked, as there is no DNA. In germline, CDR1 is SGHVS, CDR2 FQNEAQ. There are 15 residues in the CDR3. CDR3 sequence reads: CASSSTGYGANVLTF.

V gene TRBV7-2 combines with J gene TRBJ2-7; checking the TCRdb D call of TRBD2 is not possible without DNA. The CDR3 is 14 residues long. CDR1 SGHTA and CDR2 FQGNSA come from the germline V gene. The CDR3 sequence is CASSRSGADLEQYF.

V gene TRBV19 combines with J gene TRBJ1-1; absent DNA, TCRdb's TRBD1 call cannot be checked. CDR1 LNHDA and CDR2 SQIVND come from the germline V gene (reference sequence). CDR3 length: 13 amino acids. CDR3 protein: CASEDRGETEAFF.

This CDR3 is CASSFTGGGYNEQFF. The rearrangement uses TRBV7-3 and TRBJ2-1; TCRdb's assignment of TRBD2 cannot be checked, as there is no DNA. The CDR3 length is 15 residues. The germline V gene has CDR1 SGHTA and CDR2 FQGTGA.